This T cell receptor (beta chain) derives from a study of CD8+ T cells in alopecia areata. Extracted from the samples, RNA was reverse transcribed into cDNA to serve as the sequencing template. Profiled with immunoSEQ multiplex PCR; TCRdb holds only in-frame clones, not every one. The sample has about 150,000 clones, about 87% seen once. As part of sample collection, lesional scalp punch biopsies and peripheral blood were taken from alopecia areata patients. Deletions cut 3 bases from V and 3 bases from J, with 13 bases between. CDR3 length equals 15 residues. From germline, CDR1 is LNHDA and CDR2 SQIVND (reference sequence).

The TCR was taken from a human donor with alopecia areata. Sequencing was performed on CD8+ T cells sorted from blood, taken at week 0. This chain links TRBV19 with TRBJ2-3; tentatively, D is TRBD2 (7 bases). This chain's CDR3 is CASSILGGGTDTQYF. In DNA form, the CDR3 reads TGTGCCAGTAGTATCCTAGGGGGGGGGACAGATACGCAGTATTTT.